Below, 29 T cell receptor beta chains from the same sample are listed, as sequenced in a study of blood T cell repertoires in COVID-19 (dated by TCRdb to between 2020 and 2021). The method was the immunoSEQ multiplex PCR assay. TCRdb retrieved this table from immuneACCESS and kept in-frame rearrangements only. Not all clones are present; in checked studies, unresolved V genes account for under half, and no reason is known for the remainder. Within this sample are under 200,000 clones, with roughly 90% of them counted one time only. About 10% of the sample belongs to the ten largest clones. Material for sequencing was peripheral blood. These receptors were taken from a woman aged 55-70 years with COVID-19, enrolled during active disease.

The V gene is TRBV7-8, the J gene TRBJ1-2; 7 positions match TRBD1. V trimming: 4 bases; J trimming: 0 bases; junction bases outside the gene matches: 5. CDR3 size: 15 residues. Germline V lookup: CDR1 SGHVS, CDR2 FQNEAQ. CDR3 DNA: TGTGCCAGCAGCTGGGGGACAGCTACTAACTATGGCTACACCTTC. Its translation: CASSWGTATNYGYTF.

Notes on this clone: Other DNA sequences from this sample encode an identical CDR3 as well. J is TRBJ2-7 and V is TRBV27; 8 positions agree with TRBD1. The length of the CDR3 is 14 residues. Trimming took 3 bases from V and 1 from J; bases not matched to a gene: 2. Germline V gene lookup returns CDR1 MNHEY and CDR2 SMNVEV (reference sequence). The CDR3 DNA reads TGTGCCAGCAGTTTCCGACAGGGGTCCTACGAGCAGTACTTC. This encodes CASSFRQGSYEQYF.

CDR3 DNA sequence: TGTGCCAGCAGTCGGTCGACAAATAGCAATCAGCCCCAGCATTTT. Its translation: CASSRSTNSNQPQHF. V usage is TRBV6-5 and J usage is TRBJ1-5; D gene uncertain. Germline V gene sequence: CDR1 MNHEY, CDR2 SVGAGI. This CDR3 has 15 amino acids. Trimming pared 5 bases from V and 0 bases from J, leaving 11 bases between.

This sequence joins TRBV5-4 and TRBJ1-1; tentatively, D is TRBD1 (6 bases). The germline CDR1 and CDR2 sequences are SGHNT and YYREEE (reference sequence). The CDR3 length is 13 residues. Trimming took 4 bases from V and 8 from J, leaving 15 bases between them. The CDR3 spells CASSPEQGSEAFF. The CDR3 nucleotides read TGTGCCAGCAGCCCCGAACAGGGTTCCGAAGCTTTCTTT.

The genes are TRBV4-1 and TRBJ2-6; D possibly corresponds to TRBD1 (6 bases). From germline, CDR1 is MGHRA and CDR2 YSYEKL. The V and J ends lost 4 bases and 0 bases respectively, with 16 bases between them. The CDR3 contains 18 residues. The CDR3 protein is CASSLFRDTTSGANVLTF. In DNA, the CDR3 is TGCGCCAGCAGCCTCTTCCGGGACACGACCTCTGGGGCCAACGTCCTGACTTTC.

The chain carries TRBV27 and TRBJ2-1; 11 bases match TRBD2. This CDR3 is 18 amino acids long. Germline CDR1 and CDR2: MNHEY and SMNVEV (reference sequence). The V segment lost 3 bases and the J segment 1 base; nucleotides outside the gene matches: 8. CDR3 amino acids: CASSLGGIAGGSYNEQFF. The CDR3 region has the DNA TGTGCCAGCAGTTTGGGGGGGATAGCGGGAGGGTCCTACAATGAGCAGTTCTTC.

This chain uses TRBV4-2 with TRBJ1-6; D is unresolved. CDR3 length: 13 amino acids. Germline-derived CDR1 and CDR2 are LGHNA and YNFKEQ. Trimming left V 0 bases short and J 9 bases short, with 6 bases between. CDR3 in DNA: TGTGCCAGCAGCCAAGACCGGGGTTCACCCCTCCACTTT. Protein sequence: CASSQDRGSPLHF.

CDR3 protein: CASSPTRTGRSTDTQYF. The CDR3 DNA reads TGTGCCAGCTCACCAACTAGGACAGGGCGGAGCACAGATACGCAGTATTTT. The rearrangement links TRBV18 to TRBJ2-3; 8 nucleotides align to TRBD1. Trimming cost V 2 bases and J 0 bases; bases outside gene matches: 7. The CDR3 has 17 amino acids. The germline CDR1 and CDR2 sequences are KGHSH and LQKENI.

The rearrangement uses TRBV20-1 and TRBJ2-7; tentatively, D is TRBD1 (5 bases). The V end was cut by 5 bases, the J end by 2 bases, with 10 bases between. Germline V gene lookup returns CDR1 DFQATT and CDR2 SNEGSKA (reference sequence). The CDR3 contains 12 residues. As DNA, the CDR3 is TGCAGTGCTGGTGAGACAGCCTACGAGCAGTACTTC. This sequence encodes CSAGETAYEQYF.

This chain uses TRBV11-2 with TRBJ2-1, with 12 nucleotides matching TRBD2. The CDR3 has 14 amino acids. Trimming at V came to 11 bases and at J to 8 bases, leaving 10 bases not matched to a gene. From germline, CDR1 is SGHAT and CDR2 FQNNGV. CDR3 nucleotide sequence: TGTGCCTGGCAGGCTAGCGGGAGGGCCCATGAGCAGTTCTTC. This gives the protein CAWQASGRAHEQFF. The full variable domain, completed using reference TRBV11-2 and TRBJ2-1, is EAGVAQSPRYKIIEKRQSVAFWCNPISGHATLYWYQQILGQGPKLLIQFQNNGVVDDSQLPKDRFSAERLKGVDSTLKIQPAKLEDSAVYLCAWQASGRAHEQFFGPGTRLTVL.

V and J are TRBV6-6 and TRBJ2-5; TRBD1 aligns across 10 bases. The trim removed 6 bases at V and 5 bases at J, leaving 9 bases unmatched. This CDR3 is 15 amino acids long. Germline V gene data show CDR1 as MNHNY and CDR2 as SVGAGI (reference sequence). The CDR3 sequence is CASSSDRGRYETQYF. In DNA form, the CDR3 reads TGTGCCAGCAGCTCCGACAGGGGGCGGTATGAGACCCAGTACTTC.

The chain joins TRBV28 to TRBJ1-5; 8 nucleotides match TRBD1. Germline CDR1 MDHEN, CDR2 SYDVKM. With 6 bases clipped from V and 7 bases from J, the junction kept 8 bases outside the gene matches. The CDR3 has 14 amino acids. CDR3 protein: CASRGAGGEQPQHF. The CDR3 bases are TGTGCCAGCAGGGGGGCAGGGGGCGAGCAGCCCCAGCATTTT.

This clone was observed once. The J gene is TRBJ2-5, the V gene TRBV7-2; 12 nucleotides line up with TRBD2. The V gene's germline CDR1 is SGHTA and CDR2 FQGNSA. CDR3 size: 16 residues. The ends lost 5 bases at V and 2 bases at J; junction bases unmatched: 6. The CDR3 nucleotides read TGTGCCAGCAGCCCCCTAGCGGGAGGGCCGCAAGAGACCCAGTACTTC. Amino acid sequence: CASSPLAGGPQETQYF.

The chain recombines TRBV5-1 with TRBJ1-6, with 7 bases matching TRBD1. This CDR3 has 15 residues. V dropped 0 bases and J dropped 7; count of bases not matched to a gene: 4. Germline loops: CDR1 SGHRS, CDR2 YFSETQ. CDR3 sequence (DNA): TGCGCCAGCAGCTTGGATGGACAGGCAAATTCACCCCTCCACTTT. As protein: CASSLDGQANSPLHF.

The rearrangement uses TRBV7-2 and TRBJ2-5, with a tentative D call TRBD1 (6 bases). V gave up 1 base and J gave up 2 bases, with 11 bases separating them. The CDR3 is 15 amino acids. Looked up from germline, CDR1 is SGHTA and CDR2 is FQGNSA. The CDR3 region has the DNA TGTGCCAGCAGCTTAGAACAGGGATTACAAGAGACCCAGTACTTC. Amino acids: CASSLEQGLQETQYF.

Here the CDR3 reads CSVEIAGGYNEQFF. The CDR3, as DNA: TGCAGCGTTGAAATAGCGGGAGGGTACAATGAGCAGTTCTTC. The J gene is TRBJ2-1, the V gene TRBV29-1; 11 bases match TRBD2. J gave up 4 bases and V 2 bases, and 1 base lay outside the gene matches. CDR1 SQVTM and CDR2 ANQGSEA come from the germline V gene. The CDR3 consists of 14 residues.

This clone was seen just once. V gene TRBV4-2 combines with J gene TRBJ1-3, with a tentative D call TRBD1 (6 bases). The length of the CDR3 is 14 residues. Per the germline V gene, CDR1 is LGHNA and CDR2 is YNFKEQ. The germline V and J ends were trimmed by 0 bases and 4 bases, with 7 bases remaining between them. The CDR3 sequence: CASSQEGAGNTIYF. The CDR3 DNA sequence: TGTGCCAGCAGCCAAGAGGGGGCGGGAAACACCATATATTTT.

The chain combines TRBV7-2 with TRBJ1-5; 7 nucleotides align to TRBD1. Trimming at V came to 1 base and at J to 0 bases, leaving 3 bases not matched to a gene. The CDR3 is 16 residues long. Germline CDR1 and CDR2: SGHTA and FQGNSA. In DNA form, the CDR3 reads TGTGCCAGCAGCTTAGTGGCAGGGGGTAGCAATCAGCCCCAGCATTTT. Its translation: CASSLVAGGSNQPQHF.

This sequence joins TRBV9 and TRBJ1-3; 9 bases align to TRBD1. With V trimmed by 1 base and J by 4 bases, 9 bases remained unmatched. This CDR3 region has 17 residues. Germline V gives CDR1 SGDLS, CDR2 YYNGEE. In DNA, the CDR3 is TGTGCCAGCAGCGTAACAGGGGGCGCAGAAGCCGGAAACACCATATATTTT. Translation gives CASSVTGGAEAGNTIYF.

The chain is built from TRBV11-2 and TRBJ1-4; possible D gene TRBD1, 5 bases. The CDR3 is made up of 13 amino acids. CDR1 SGHAT and CDR2 FQNNGV come from the germline V gene. The germline V and J ends were trimmed by 2 bases and 7 bases, with 8 bases remaining between them. CDR3 DNA sequence: TGTGCCAGCAGCTTATGGGGGGTTGAAAAACTGTTTTTT. It is translated as CASSLWGVEKLFF. The full variable domain, with the rest looked up from reference TRBV11-2 and TRBJ1-4, is EAGVAQSPRYKIIEKRQSVAFWCNPISGHATLYWYQQILGQGPKLLIQFQNNGVVDDSQLPKDRFSAERLKGVDSTLKIQPAKLEDSAVYLCASSLWGVEKLFFGSGTQLSVL.

The chain has TRBV5-1 and TRBJ2-1, with 11 positions matching TRBD1. V dropped 1 base and J dropped 7; count of bases not matched to a gene: 7. Germline loops: CDR1 SGHRS, CDR2 YFSETQ. The CDR3 has 16 residues. In DNA, the CDR3 is TGCGCCAGCAGCTTGAGCGGACAGGGGGCGAGGAATGAGCAGTTCTTC. Residues: CASSLSGQGARNEQFF.

The chain carries TRBV6-5 and TRBJ1-4; tentative D call: TRBD1 (6 bases). Germline V gene sequence: CDR1 MNHEY, CDR2 SVGAGI. The CDR3 has 13 amino acids. V was clipped by 7 bases and J by 4 bases, with 10 bases between them. The CDR3 DNA sequence: TGTGCCAGCACGGACAGCGTTAATGAAAAACTGTTTTTT. Encoded protein: CASTDSVNEKLFF.

V and J are TRBV19 and TRBJ2-7; 8 nucleotides align to TRBD1. This CDR3 has 15 amino acids. Looked up from germline, CDR1 is LNHDA and CDR2 is SQIVND (reference sequence). Trimming took 5 bases from V and 6 from J; bases not matched to a gene: 12. CDR3 residues: CASSWGPGQGAEQYF. The CDR3 DNA reads TGTGCCAGTAGTTGGGGCCCCGGACAGGGTGCCGAGCAGTACTTC.

The gene calls are TRBV18 and TRBJ1-1, with D perhaps TRBD1 (6 bases). V was trimmed by 4 bases and J by 5 bases, leaving 14 bases between them. The CDR3 runs to 14 residues. Germline CDR1 is KGHSH and CDR2 is LQKENI. The CDR3 reads CASSRYPGETEAFF. CDR3 nucleotides: TGTGCCAGCTCACGATACCCAGGGGAGACTGAAGCTTTCTTT.

The chain recombines TRBV12-3 or TRBV12-4 with TRBJ1-2, with D tentatively TRBD1 (5 bases). This CDR3 is built from 13 residues. Deletions cut 1 base from V and 7 bases from J, with 10 bases between. This chain's CDR3 is CASSLGGGGGYTF. CDR3 DNA sequence: TGTGCCAGCAGTTTAGGGGGGGGAGGTGGCTACACCTTC.

The DNA for the CDR3 is TGCAGTGCATCAACTCGGGAGCAGTTCTTC. It translates to CSASTREQFF. The chain couples TRBV20-1 to TRBJ2-1; D ambiguous. This CDR3 is 10 amino acids long. The germline V and J ends were trimmed by 6 bases and 10 bases, with 10 bases remaining between them. CDR1 is DFQATT and CDR2 is SNEGSKA in the germline V gene (reference sequence).

V and J are TRBV9 and TRBJ2-5, with 9 positions matching TRBD2. V lost 0 bases to trimming and J lost 4 bases; unmatched junction nucleotides: 4. CDR3 length: 15 residues. The germline V gene encodes CDR1 SGDLS and CDR2 YYNGEE. The DNA of the CDR3 is TGTGCCAGCAGCGTAGTCGTAGCGGGAGTAGAGACCCAGTACTTC. It yields the protein CASSVVVAGVETQYF.

This chain joins TRBV5-5 and TRBJ1-4; D is perhaps TRBD1 (5 bases). This CDR3 has 15 residues. Germline V lookup: CDR1 SGHKS, CDR2 YYEKEE (reference sequence). V dropped 0 bases and J dropped 2 bases, with 8 bases sitting between them. CDR3 DNA sequence: TGTGCCAGCAGCTTGGCCAGGGTGACTAATGAAAAACTGTTTTTT. Its translation is CASSLARVTNEKLFF.

The chain is built from TRBV7-6 and TRBJ2-7; no definite D call. This CDR3 comprises 15 residues. Germline CDR1 SGHVS, CDR2 FNYEAQ. The V gene lost 1 base and the J gene lost 2 bases, with 12 bases spanning the gap. The CDR3 bases are TGTGCCAGCAGCTTAGTTAGTGGCGGAACCTACGAGCAGTACTTC. Its protein is CASSLVSGGTYEQYF.